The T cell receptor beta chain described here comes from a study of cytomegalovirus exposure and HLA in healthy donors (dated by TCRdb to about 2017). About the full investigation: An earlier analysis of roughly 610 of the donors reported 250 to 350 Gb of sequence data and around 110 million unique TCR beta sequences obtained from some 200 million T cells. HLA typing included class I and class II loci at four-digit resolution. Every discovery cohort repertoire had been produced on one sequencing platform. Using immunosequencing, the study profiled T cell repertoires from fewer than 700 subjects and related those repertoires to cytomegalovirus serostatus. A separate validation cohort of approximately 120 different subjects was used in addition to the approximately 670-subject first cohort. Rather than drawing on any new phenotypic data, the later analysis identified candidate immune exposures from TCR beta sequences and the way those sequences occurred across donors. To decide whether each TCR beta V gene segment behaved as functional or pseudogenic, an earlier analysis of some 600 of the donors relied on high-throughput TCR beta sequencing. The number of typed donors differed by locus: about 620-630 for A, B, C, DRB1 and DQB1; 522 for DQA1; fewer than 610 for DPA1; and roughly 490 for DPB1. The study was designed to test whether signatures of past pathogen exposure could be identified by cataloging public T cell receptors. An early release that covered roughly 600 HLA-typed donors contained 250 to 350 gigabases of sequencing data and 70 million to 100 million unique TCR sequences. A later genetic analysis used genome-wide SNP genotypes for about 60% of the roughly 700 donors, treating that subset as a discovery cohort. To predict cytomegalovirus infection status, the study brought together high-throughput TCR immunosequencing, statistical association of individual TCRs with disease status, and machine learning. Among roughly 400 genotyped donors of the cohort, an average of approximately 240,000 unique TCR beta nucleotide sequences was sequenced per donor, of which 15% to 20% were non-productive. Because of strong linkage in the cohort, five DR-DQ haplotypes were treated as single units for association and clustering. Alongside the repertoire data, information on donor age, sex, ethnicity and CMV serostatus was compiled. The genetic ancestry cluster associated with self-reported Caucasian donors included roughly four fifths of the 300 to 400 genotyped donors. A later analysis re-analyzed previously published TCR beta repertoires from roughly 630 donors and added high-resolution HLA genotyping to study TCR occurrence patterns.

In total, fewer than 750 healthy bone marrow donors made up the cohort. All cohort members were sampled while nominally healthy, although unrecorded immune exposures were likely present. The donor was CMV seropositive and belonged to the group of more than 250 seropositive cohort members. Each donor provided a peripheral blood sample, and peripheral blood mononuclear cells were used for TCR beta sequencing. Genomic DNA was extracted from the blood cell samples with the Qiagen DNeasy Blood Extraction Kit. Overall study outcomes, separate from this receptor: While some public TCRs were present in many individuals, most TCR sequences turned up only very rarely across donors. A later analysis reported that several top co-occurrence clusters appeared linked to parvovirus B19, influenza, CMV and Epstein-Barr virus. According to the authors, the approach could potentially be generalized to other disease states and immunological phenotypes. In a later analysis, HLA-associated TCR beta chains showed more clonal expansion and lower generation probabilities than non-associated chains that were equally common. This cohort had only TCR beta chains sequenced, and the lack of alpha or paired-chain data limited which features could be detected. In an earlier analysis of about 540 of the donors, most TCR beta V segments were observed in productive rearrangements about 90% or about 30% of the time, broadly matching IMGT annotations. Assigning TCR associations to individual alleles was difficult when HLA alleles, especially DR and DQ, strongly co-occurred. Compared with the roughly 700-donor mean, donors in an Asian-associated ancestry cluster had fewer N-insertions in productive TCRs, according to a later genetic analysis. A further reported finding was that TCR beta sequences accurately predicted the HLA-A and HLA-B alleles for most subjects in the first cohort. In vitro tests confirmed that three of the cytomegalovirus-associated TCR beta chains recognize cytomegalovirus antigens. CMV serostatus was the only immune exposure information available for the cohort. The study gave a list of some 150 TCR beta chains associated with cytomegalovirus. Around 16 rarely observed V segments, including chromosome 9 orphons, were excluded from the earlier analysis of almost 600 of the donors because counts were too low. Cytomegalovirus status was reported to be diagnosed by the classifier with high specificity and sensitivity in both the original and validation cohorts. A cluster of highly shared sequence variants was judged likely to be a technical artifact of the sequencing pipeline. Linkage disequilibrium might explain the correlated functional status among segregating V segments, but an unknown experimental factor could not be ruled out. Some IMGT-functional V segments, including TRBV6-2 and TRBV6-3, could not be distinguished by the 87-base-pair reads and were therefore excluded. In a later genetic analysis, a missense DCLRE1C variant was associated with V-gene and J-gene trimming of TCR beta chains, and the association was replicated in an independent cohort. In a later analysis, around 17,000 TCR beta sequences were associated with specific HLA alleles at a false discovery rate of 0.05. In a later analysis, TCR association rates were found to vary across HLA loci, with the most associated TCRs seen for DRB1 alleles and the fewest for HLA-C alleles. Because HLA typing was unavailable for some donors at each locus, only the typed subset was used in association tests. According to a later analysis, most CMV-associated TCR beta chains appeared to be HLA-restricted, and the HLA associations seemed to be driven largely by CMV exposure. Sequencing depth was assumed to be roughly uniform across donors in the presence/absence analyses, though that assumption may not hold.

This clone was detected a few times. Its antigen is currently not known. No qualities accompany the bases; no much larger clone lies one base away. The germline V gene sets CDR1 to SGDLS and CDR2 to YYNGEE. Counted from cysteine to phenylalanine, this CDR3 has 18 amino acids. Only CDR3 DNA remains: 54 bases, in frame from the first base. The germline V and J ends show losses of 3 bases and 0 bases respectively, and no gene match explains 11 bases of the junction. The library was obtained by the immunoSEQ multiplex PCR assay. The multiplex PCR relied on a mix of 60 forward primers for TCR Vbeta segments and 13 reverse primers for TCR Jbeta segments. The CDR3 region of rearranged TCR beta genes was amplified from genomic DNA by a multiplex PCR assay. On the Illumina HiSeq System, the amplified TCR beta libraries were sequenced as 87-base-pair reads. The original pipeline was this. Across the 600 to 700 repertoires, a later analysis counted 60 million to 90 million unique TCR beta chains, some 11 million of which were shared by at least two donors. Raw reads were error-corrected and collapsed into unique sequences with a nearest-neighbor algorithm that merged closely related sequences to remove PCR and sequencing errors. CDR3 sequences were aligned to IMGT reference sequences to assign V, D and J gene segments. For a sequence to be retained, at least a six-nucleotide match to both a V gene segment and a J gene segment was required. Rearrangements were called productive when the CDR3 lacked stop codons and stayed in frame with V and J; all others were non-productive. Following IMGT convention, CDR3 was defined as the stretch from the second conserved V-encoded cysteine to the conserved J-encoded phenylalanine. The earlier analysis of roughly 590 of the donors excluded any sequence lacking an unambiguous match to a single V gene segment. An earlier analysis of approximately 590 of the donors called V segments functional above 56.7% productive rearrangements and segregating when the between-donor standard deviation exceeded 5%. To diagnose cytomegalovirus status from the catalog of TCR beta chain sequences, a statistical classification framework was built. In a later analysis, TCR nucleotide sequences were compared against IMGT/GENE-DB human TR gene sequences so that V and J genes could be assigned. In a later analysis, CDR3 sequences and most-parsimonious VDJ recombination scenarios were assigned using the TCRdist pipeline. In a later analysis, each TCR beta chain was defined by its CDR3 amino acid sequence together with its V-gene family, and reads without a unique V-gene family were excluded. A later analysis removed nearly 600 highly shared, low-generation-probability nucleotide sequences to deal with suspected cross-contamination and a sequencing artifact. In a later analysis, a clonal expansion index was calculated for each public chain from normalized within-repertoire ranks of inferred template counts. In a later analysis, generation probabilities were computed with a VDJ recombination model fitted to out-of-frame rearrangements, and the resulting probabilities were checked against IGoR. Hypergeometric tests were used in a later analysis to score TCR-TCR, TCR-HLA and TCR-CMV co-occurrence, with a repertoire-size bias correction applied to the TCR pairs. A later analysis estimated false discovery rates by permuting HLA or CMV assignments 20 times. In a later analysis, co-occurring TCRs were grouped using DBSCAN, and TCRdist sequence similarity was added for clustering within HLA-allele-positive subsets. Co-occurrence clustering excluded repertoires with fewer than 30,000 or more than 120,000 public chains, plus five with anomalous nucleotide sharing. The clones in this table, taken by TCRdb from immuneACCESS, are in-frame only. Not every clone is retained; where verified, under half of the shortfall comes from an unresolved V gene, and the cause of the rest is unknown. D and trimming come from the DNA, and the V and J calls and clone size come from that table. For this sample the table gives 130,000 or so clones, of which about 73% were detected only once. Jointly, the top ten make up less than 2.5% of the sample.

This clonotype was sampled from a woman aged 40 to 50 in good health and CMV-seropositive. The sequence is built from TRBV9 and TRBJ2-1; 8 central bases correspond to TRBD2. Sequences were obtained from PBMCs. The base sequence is TGTGCCAGCAGCGGGACCAGGGGCGGGGGGCTCTCCTACAATGAGCAGTTCTTC. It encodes CASSGTRGGGLSYNEQFF.